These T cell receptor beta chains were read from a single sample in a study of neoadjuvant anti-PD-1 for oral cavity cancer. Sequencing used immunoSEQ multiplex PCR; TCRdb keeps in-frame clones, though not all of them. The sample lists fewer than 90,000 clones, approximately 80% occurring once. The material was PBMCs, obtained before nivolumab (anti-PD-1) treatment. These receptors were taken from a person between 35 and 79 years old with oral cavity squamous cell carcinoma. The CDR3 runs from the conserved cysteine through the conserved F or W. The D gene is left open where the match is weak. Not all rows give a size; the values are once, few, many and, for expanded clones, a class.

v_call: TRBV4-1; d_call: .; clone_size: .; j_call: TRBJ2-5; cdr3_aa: CASSQASLSNWGETQYF; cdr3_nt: TGCGCCAGCAGCCAAGCCTCCCTCTCGAACTGGGGAGAGACCCAGTACTTC
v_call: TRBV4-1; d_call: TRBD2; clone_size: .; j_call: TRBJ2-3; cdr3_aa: CASSQETSGSTDTQYF; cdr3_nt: TGCGCCAGCAGCCAAGAGACTAGCGGGAGCACAGATACGCAGTATTTT
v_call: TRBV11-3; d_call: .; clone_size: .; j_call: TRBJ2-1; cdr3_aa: CASSYGGAYNEQFF; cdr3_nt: TGTGCCAGCAGCTATGGGGGAGCTTACAATGAGCAGTTCTTC
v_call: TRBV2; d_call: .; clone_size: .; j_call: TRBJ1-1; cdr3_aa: CASRKQMNTEAFF; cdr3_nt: TGTGCCAGCAGGAAACAGATGAACACTGAAGCTTTCTTT
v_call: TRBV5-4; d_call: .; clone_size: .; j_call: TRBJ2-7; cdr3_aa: CASTPEPVLSYEQYF; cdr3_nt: TGTGCCAGCACTCCCGAACCCGTTCTCTCCTACGAGCAGTACTTC
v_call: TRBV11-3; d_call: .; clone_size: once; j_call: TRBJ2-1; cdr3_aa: CASSLAGDDNEQFF; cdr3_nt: TGTGCCAGCAGCTTAGCCGGCGATGACAATGAGCAGTTCTTC
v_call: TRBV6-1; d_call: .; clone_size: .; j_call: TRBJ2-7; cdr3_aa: CARDGSYEQYF; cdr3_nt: TGTGCCAGGGACGGTTCCTACGAGCAGTACTTC
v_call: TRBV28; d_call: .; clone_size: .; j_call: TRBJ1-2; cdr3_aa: CASSLSGAMNGYTF; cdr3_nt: TGTGCCAGCAGTTTATCAGGGGCGATGAATGGCTACACCTTC
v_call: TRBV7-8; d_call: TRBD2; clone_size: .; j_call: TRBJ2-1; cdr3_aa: CASSLDGAGASSEQFF; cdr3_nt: TGTGCCAGCAGCTTAGACGGGGCGGGAGCTTCGAGTGAGCAGTTCTTC
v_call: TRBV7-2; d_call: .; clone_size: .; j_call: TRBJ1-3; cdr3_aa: CASSPTVSGNTIYF; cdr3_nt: TGTGCCAGCAGCCCGACAGTCTCTGGAAACACCATATATTTT
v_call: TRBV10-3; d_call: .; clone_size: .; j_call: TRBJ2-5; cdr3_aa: CAISESGTSQETQYF; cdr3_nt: TGTGCCATCAGTGAGTCGGGTACTTCACAAGAGACCCAGTACTTC
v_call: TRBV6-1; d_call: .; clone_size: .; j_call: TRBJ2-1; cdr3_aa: CASRLWGSYNEQFF; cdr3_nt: TGTGCCAGCAGACTTTGGGGGAGCTACAATGAGCAGTTCTTC
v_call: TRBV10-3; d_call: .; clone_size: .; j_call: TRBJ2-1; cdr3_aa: CAISAPPDNNEQFF; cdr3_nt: TGTGCCATCAGTGCCCCCCCGGACAACAATGAGCAGTTCTTC
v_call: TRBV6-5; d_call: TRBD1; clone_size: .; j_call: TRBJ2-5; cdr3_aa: CASRNQQGGTETQYF; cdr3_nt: TGTGCCAGCAGAAACCAACAGGGGGGCACCGAGACCCAGTACTTC
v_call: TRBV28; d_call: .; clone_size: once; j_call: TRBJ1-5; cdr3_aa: CASSLRPGALSSPNQPQHF; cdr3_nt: TGTGCCAGCAGTTTACGTCCAGGGGCCCTATCGAGCCCCAATCAGCCCCAGCATTTT
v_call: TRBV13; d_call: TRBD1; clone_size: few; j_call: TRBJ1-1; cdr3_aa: CASSSPDLQGVPEAFF; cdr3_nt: TGTGCCAGCAGCTCCCCGGACCTACAGGGGGTCCCTGAAGCTTTCTTT
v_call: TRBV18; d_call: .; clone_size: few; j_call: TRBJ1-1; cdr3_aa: CASSQAQRMNTEAFF; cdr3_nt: TGTGCCAGCTCGCAGGCCCAGCGCATGAACACTGAAGCTTTCTTT
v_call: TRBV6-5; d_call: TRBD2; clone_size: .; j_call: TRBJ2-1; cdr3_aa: CASSYGGSSYNEQFF; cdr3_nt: TGTGCCAGCAGTTACGGCGGGAGCTCCTACAATGAGCAGTTCTTC
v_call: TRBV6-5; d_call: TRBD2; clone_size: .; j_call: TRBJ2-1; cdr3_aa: CASKVGREGYNEQFF; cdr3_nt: TGTGCCAGCAAAGTGGGGCGGGAGGGGTACAATGAGCAGTTCTTC
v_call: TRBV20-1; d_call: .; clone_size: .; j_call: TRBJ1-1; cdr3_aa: CSASWTPEAFF; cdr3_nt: TGCAGTGCTAGTTGGACCCCTGAAGCTTTCTTT
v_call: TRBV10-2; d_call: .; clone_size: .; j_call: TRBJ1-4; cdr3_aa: CASSESTEKLFF; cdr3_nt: TGCGCCAGCAGTGAGTCGACCGAAAAACTGTTTTTT
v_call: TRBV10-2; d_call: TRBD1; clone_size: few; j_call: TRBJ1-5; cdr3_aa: CASSEPGQGGFQPQHF; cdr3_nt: TGCGCCAGCAGTGAGCCTGGACAGGGGGGGTTTCAGCCCCAGCATTTT
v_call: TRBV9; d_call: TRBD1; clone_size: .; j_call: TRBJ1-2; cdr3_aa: CASSGGQGPYGYTF; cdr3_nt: TGTGCCAGCAGCGGGGGACAGGGCCCCTATGGCTACACCTTC
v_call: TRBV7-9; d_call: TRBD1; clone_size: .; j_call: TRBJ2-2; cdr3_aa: CASSLGQGDTGELFF; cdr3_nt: TGTGCCAGCAGCCTAGGACAGGGAGACACCGGGGAGCTGTTTTTT
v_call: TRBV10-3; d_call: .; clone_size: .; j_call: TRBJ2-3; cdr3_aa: CAISEVGTDTQYF; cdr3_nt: TGTGCCATCAGTGAGGTGGGCACAGATACGCAGTATTTT
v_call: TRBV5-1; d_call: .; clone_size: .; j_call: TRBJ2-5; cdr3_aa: CASSLVRANQETQYF; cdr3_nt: TGCGCCAGCAGCTTGGTCCGCGCCAATCAAGAGACCCAGTACTTC
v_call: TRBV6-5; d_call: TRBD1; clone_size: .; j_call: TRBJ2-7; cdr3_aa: CASSRARTGGYEQYF; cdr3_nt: TGTGCCAGCAGTAGGGCCCGGACAGGGGGTTACGAGCAGTACTTC
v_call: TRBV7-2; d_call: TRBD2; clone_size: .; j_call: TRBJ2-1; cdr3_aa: CASSRPGLGDNEQFF; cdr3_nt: TGTGCCAGCAGCCGTCCGGGACTAGGGGACAATGAGCAGTTCTTC
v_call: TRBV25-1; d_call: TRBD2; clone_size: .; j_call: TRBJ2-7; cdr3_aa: CASSDLAGVAYEQYF; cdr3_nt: TGTGCCAGCAGTGATCTAGCGGGAGTAGCCTACGAGCAGTACTTC
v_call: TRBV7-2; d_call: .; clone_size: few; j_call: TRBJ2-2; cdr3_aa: CASSLDVGELFF; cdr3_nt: TGTGCCAGCAGCCTAGATGTCGGGGAGCTGTTTTTT
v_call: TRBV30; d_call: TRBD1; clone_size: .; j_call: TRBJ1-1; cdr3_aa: CAWSRQGPTEAFF; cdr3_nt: TGTGCCTGGAGCCGACAGGGACCCACTGAAGCTTTCTTT
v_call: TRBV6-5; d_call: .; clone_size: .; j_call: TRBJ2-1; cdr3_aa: CASSVTGTQGREQFF; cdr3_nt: TGTGCCAGCAGCGTCACCGGGACTCAGGGGAGGGAGCAGTTCTTC
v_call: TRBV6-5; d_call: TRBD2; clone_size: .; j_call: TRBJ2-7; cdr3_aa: CASSRASGYEQYF; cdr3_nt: TGTGCCAGCAGCCGTGCTAGCGGCTACGAGCAGTACTTC
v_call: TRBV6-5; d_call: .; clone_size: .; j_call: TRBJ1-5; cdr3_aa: CASSASGANQPQHF; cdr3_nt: TGTGCCAGCAGTGCGAGCGGGGCGAATCAGCCCCAGCATTTT
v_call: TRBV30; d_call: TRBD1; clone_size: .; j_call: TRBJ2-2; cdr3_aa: CASSMFRGSNTGELFF; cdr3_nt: TGTGCCTCGAGTATGTTCAGGGGGTCGAACACCGGGGAGCTGTTTTTT
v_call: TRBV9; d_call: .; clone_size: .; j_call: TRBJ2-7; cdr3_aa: CASSVGNSPYEQYF; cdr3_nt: TGTGCCAGCAGCGTAGGGAACAGCCCCTACGAGCAGTACTTC
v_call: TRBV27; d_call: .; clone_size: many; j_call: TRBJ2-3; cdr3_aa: CASSLSGTDTQYF; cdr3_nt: TGTGCCAGCAGTTTATCGGGCACAGATACGCAGTATTTT
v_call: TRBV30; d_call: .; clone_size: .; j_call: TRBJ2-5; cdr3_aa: CAWSASLLRGGKETQYF; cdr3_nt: TGTGCCTGGAGTGCCTCCCTCCTGAGGGGGGGGAAGGAGACCCAGTACTTC
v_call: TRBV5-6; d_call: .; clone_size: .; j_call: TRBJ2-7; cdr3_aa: CASSFGPSAYEQYF; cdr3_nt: TGTGCCAGCAGCTTCGGACCTTCCGCCTACGAGCAGTACTTC
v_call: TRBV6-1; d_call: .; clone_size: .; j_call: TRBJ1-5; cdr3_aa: CASSGGRDSQPQHF; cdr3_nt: TGTGCCAGCAGTGGGGGGCGCGATTCTCAGCCCCAGCATTTT
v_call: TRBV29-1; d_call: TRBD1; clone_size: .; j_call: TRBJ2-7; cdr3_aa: CSVGQGATYEQYF; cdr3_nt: TGCAGCGTGGGACAGGGGGCGACATACGAGCAGTACTTC
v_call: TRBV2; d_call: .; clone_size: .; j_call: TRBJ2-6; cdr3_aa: CASTPPSGANVLTF; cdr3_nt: TGTGCCAGCACACCCCCCTCTGGGGCCAACGTCCTGACTTTC
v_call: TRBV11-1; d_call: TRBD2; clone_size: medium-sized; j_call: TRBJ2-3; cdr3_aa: CASSLGSAGVADTQYF; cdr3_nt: TGTGCCAGCAGCTTAGGCTCGGCGGGAGTGGCAGATACGCAGTATTTT
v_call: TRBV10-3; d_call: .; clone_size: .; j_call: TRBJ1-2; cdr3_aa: CAISESIPEGYTF; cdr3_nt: TGTGCCATCAGTGAGTCGATCCCGGAAGGCTACACCTTC